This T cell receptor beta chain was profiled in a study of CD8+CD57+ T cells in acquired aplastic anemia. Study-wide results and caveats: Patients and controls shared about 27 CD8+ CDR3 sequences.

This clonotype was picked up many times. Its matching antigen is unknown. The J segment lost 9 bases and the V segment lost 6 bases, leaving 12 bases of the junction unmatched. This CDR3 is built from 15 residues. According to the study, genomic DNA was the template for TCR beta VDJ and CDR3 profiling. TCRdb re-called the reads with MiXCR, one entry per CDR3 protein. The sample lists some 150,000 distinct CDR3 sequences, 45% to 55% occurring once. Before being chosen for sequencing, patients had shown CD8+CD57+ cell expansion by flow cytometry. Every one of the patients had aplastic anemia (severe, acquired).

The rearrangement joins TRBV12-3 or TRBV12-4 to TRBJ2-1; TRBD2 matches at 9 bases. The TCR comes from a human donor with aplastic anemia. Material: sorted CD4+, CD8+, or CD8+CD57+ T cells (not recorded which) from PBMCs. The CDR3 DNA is TGTGCCAGCAGCCCCCCCTATAGCGGGGGTGGTGAGCAGTTCTTC. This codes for CASSPPYSGGGEQFF.